A selection of T cell receptor beta chains follows, all from one sample in a study of blood T cell repertoires in COVID-19. Clones were read by immunoSEQ multiplex PCR, and TCRdb kept only the in-frame ones, dropping some. The repertoire holds approximately 230,000 clones, with 88% as singletons. Specimen: peripheral blood. The receptor set was obtained from a man older than 75 with acute or convalescent COVID-19. The CDR3 runs from the conserved cysteine through the conserved F or W. Fields, in order: clone size, V gene, J gene, D gene, CDR3 DNA, CDR3 protein. The D gene is left open where the match is weak. Clone size, where shown, is once, few, many, or a class for clones that have expanded.

once	TRBV3-1/TRBV3-2	TRBJ1-2	-	TGTGCCAGCAGCGAAGGGGCGGGTTACCCCAACTATGGCTACACCTTC	CASSEGAGYPNYGYTF
-	TRBV7-9	TRBJ2-7	TRBD1	TGTGCCAGCAGCTCCGGGACAGGGGGATACGAGCAGTACTTC	CASSSGTGGYEQYF
-	TRBV6-2/TRBV6-3	TRBJ1-5	TRBD1	TGTGCCAGCAGTTCTGTCCGGGACAGGGGAGATCAGCCCCAGCATTTT	CASSSVRDRGDQPQHF
-	TRBV5-1	TRBJ1-6	-	TGCGCCAGCAGCTTGGCCAGTAATTCACCCCTCCACTTT	CASSLASNSPLHF
once	TRBV28	TRBJ1-5	TRBD1	TGTGCCAGCAGCGTCGGGACAGGGAGCAATCAGCCCCAGCATTTT	CASSVGTGSNQPQHF
-	TRBV19	TRBJ2-3	-	TGTGCCAGTAATCGTGGCTTATACACAGATACGCAGTATTTT	CASNRGLYTDTQYF
-	TRBV27	TRBJ1-2	-	TGTGCCAGCAGCAAACAGGGAATCGGTGGCTACACCTTC	CASSKQGIGGYTF
once	TRBV4-1	TRBJ1-2	-	TGCGCCAGCAGCCCCGGGGGTTTGAGCTATGGCTACACCTTC	CASSPGGLSYGYTF
-	TRBV5-4	TRBJ2-3	-	TGTGCCAGCAGCCAATTTTTTAACGGGGAGGGCACAGATACGCAGTATTTT	CASSQFFNGEGTDTQYF
-	TRBV7-2	TRBJ1-2	-	TGTGCCAGCAGCTTAGAGTTAGGGAGCGCCGGCTATGGCTACACCTTC	CASSLELGSAGYGYTF
once	TRBV14	TRBJ1-3	-	TGTGCCAGCAGCCAGTGGACAGTGAGCTCTGGAAACACCATATATTTT	CASSQWTVSSGNTIYF
-	TRBV10-3	TRBJ2-7	TRBD1	TGTGCCATCAGTCACGGGACAGCCTACGAGCAGTACTTC	CAISHGTAYEQYF
-	TRBV19	TRBJ1-2	TRBD1	TGTGCCAGTAGACGCCTCCAGGGGGACGGCTACACCTTC	CASRRLQGDGYTF
-	TRBV7-2	TRBJ2-5	TRBD1	TGTGCCAGCAGCAAAGGGGGGACAGGGGGATGGGAGACCCAGTACTTC	CASSKGGTGGWETQYF
-	TRBV5-6	TRBJ1-1	-	TGTGCCAGCAGCTTGTATTCCCAGGGGAAGACTGAAGCTTTCTTT	CASSLYSQGKTEAFF
few	TRBV27	TRBJ1-1	-	TGTGCCAGCAGTTTAGGGGGGGGCGCGTATCGCGGGGCCATGAACACTGAAGCTTTCTTT	CASSLGGGAYRGAMNTEAFF
-	TRBV7-9	TRBJ2-4	TRBD2	TGTGCCAGCAGCCCAGGACTAGCGGGAGTGACCAAAAACATTCAGTACTTC	CASSPGLAGVTKNIQYF
once	TRBV5-1	TRBJ2-7	-	TGCGCCAGCAGCTTAGAAAACGACAACTACGAGCAGTACTTC	CASSLENDNYEQYF
-	TRBV4-2	TRBJ1-6	TRBD1	TGTGCCAGCAGCCAAGATCCGGGACAGCCTGAAGGACCCCTCCACTTT	CASSQDPGQPEGPLHF
once	TRBV5-1	TRBJ2-6	TRBD1	TGCGCCAGCACCGGACAGGGGGCTGGGGCCAACGTCCTGACTTTC	CASTGQGAGANVLTF
-	TRBV5-1	TRBJ2-2	-	TGCGCCAGCAGCTTGGCCGGAGAGACTAGGCTCACCGGGGAGCTGTTTTTT	CASSLAGETRLTGELFF
-	TRBV29-1	TRBJ1-1	TRBD1	TGCAGCTGCATCAGGGGGTGGCTTAATCCTGAAGCTTTCTTT	CSCIRGWLNPEAFF
-	TRBV25-1	TRBJ1-3	TRBD1	TGTGCCAGCAGCAAACCGGGACAGAGAAACACCATATATTTT	CASSKPGQRNTIYF
-	TRBV29-1	TRBJ1-2	-	TGCAGCGTTGAGCAGGGTTCGGCTAACTATGGCTACACCTTC	CSVEQGSANYGYTF
-	TRBV7-2	TRBJ2-5	TRBD2	TGTGCCAGCAGCTTAGGCCTAGCGGGAGGCGAGACCCAGTACTTC	CASSLGLAGGETQYF
-	TRBV5-6	TRBJ1-1	-	TGTGCCAGCAGTCGTGGCGGGCTTAACACTGAAGCTTTCTTT	CASSRGGLNTEAFF
-	TRBV19	TRBJ1-1	-	TGTGCCAGTAGTAGTCGGGACATGAACACTGAAGCTTTCTTT	CASSSRDMNTEAFF
-	TRBV18	TRBJ1-1	-	TGTGCCAGCTCACCACAAGCTGACGGGAGCACTGAAGCTTTCTTT	CASSPQADGSTEAFF
-	TRBV6-5	TRBJ2-7	-	TGTGCCAGCAGAGGACAGATTAGCTCCTACGAGCAGTACTTC	CASRGQISSYEQYF
-	TRBV28	TRBJ2-5	TRBD2	TGTGCCAGCAGGCGGGGGGGTCAAGAGACCCAGTACTTC	CASRRGGQETQYF
-	TRBV29-1	TRBJ2-2	TRBD1	TGCAGCGTGAGGGACAGGGGAAGGGCCGGGGAGCTGTTTTTT	CSVRDRGRAGELFF
-	TRBV5-1	TRBJ1-6	TRBD1	TGCGCCAGCAGTCCACATGGACAGGTAGAATCACCCCTCCACTTT	CASSPHGQVESPLHF
few	TRBV7-6	TRBJ2-5	TRBD1	TGTGCCAGCAGCTTAGCCGGACAGGGGAAAGAGACCCAGTACTTC	CASSLAGQGKETQYF
few	TRBV7-2	TRBJ1-4	-	TGTGCCAGCAGCCCCTCACTGTATTTTGCAACTAATGAAAAACTGTTTTTT	CASSPSLYFATNEKLFF
-	TRBV29-1	TRBJ2-1	TRBD1	TGCAGCGTTAGGGACAGGGGCCCCTACAATGAGCAGTTCTTC	CSVRDRGPYNEQFF
-	TRBV7-2	TRBJ1-5	-	TGTGCCAGCAGCTTAGCGGGCCACCCCAATCAGCCCCAGCATTTT	CASSLAGHPNQPQHF
-	TRBV7-9	TRBJ2-1	TRBD1	TGTGCCAGCAGCTTAGCGAGAAAAGGACAGGGCTACAATGAGCAGTTCTTC	CASSLARKGQGYNEQFF
-	TRBV10-3	TRBJ2-1	TRBD2	TGTGCCATCAGTGAGTCGATGTCTAGCGGGGTACGCCACAATGAGCAGTTCTTC	CAISESMSSGVRHNEQFF
once	TRBV5-5	TRBJ2-3	TRBD1	TGTGCCAGCAGCCGGGACAGGCGGAGCACAGATACGCAGTATTTT	CASSRDRRSTDTQYF